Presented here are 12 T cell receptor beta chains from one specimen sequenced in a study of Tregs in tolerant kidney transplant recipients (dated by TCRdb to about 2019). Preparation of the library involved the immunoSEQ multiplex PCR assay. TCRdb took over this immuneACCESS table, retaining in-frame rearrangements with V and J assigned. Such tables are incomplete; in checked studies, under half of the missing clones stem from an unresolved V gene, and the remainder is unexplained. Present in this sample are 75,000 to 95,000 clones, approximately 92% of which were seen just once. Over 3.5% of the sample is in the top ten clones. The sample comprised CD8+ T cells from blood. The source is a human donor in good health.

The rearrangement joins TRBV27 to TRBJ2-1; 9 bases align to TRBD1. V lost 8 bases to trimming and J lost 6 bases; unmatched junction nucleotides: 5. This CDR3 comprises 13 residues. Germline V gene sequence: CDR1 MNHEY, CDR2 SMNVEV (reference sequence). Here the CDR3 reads CASGQGFVNEQFF. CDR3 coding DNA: TGTGCCAGCGGACAGGGGTTCGTCAATGAGCAGTTCTTC.

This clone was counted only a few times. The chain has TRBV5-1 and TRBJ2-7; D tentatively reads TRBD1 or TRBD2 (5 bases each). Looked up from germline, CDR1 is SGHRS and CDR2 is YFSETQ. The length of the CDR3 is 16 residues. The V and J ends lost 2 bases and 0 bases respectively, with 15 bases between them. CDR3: CASSFTLGRSSYEQYF. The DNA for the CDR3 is TGCGCCAGCAGCTTTACTCTGGGACGGAGCTCCTACGAGCAGTACTTC.

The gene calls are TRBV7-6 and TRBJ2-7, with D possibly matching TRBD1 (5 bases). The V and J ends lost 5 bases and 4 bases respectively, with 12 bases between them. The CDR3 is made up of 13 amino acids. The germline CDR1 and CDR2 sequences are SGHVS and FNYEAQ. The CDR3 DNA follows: TGTGCCAGCAGCCCCCCTGACAGTTACGAGCAGTACTTC. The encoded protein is CASSPPDSYEQYF.

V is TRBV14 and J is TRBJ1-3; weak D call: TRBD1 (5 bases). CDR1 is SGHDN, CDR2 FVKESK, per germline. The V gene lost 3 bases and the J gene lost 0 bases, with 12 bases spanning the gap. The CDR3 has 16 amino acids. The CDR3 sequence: CASSQQPTASGNTIYF. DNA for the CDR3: TGTGCCAGCAGCCAGCAACCGACAGCCTCTGGAAACACCATATATTTT.

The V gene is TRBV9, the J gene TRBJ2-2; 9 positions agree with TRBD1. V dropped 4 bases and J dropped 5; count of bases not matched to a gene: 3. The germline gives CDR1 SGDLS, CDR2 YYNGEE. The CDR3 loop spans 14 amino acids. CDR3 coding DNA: TGTGCCAGCAGCTGGGACAGGGATACCGGGGAGCTGTTTTTT. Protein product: CASSWDRDTGELFF.

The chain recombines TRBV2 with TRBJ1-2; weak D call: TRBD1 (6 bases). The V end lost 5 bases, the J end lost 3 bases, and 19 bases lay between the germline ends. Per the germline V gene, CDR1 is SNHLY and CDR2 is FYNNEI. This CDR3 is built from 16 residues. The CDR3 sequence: CASSSPLGGEDYGYTF. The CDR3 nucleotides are TGTGCCAGCAGTTCTCCCCTAGGGGGGGAGGACTATGGCTACACCTTC.

CDR3 bases: TGTGCCAGCAGCCAGCGACAGGGAAGCTCCTACAATGAGCAGTTCTTC. This encodes CASSQRQGSSYNEQFF. The chain employs TRBV13 and TRBJ2-1; 7 nucleotides match TRBD1. Germline trimming cut 5 bases from V and 0 bases from J; bases unmatched to any gene: 7. The length of the CDR3 is 16 residues. Germline CDR1 and CDR2: PRHDT and FYEKMQ (reference sequence). Using reference TRBV13 and TRBJ2-1 for the parts outside the CDR3, the full variable domain is AAGVIQSPRHLIKEKRETATLKCYPIPRHDTVYWYQQGPGQDPQFLISFYEKMQSDKGSIPDRFSAQQFSDYHSELNMSSLELGDSALYFCASSQRQGSSYNEQFFGPGTRLTVL.

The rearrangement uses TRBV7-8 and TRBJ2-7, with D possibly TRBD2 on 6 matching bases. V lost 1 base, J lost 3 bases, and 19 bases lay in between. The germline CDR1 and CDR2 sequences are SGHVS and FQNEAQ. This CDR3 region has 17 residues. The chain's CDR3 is CASSLGRAEGNYYEQYF. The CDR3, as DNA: TGTGCCAGCAGCTTAGGACGGGCGGAGGGCAACTACTACGAGCAGTACTTC.

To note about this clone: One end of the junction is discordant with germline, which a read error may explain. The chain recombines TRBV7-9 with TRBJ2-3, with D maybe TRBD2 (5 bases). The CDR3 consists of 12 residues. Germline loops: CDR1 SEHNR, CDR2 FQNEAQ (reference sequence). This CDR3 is CASRNPLALMGF. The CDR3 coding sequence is TGTGCCAGCAGGAACCCCCTAGCCCTAATGGGTTTT. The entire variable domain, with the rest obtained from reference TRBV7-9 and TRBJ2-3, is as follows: DTGVSQNPRHKITKRGQNVTFRCDPISEHNRLYWYRQTLGQGPEFLTYFQNEAQLEKSRLLSDRFSAERPKGSFSTLEIQRTEQGDSAMYLCASRNPLALMGFGPGTRLTVL.

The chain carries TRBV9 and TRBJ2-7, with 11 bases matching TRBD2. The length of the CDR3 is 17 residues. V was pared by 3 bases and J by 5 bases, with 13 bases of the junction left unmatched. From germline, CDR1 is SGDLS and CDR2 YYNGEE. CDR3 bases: TGTGCCAGCAGCGCAAGCGGGACTAGCGGACGTTACCACGAGCAGTACTTC. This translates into CASSASGTSGRYHEQYF. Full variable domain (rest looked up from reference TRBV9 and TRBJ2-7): DSGVTQTPKHLITATGQRVTLRCSPRSGDLSVYWYQQSLDQGLQFLIQYYNGEERAKGNILERFSAQQFPDLHSELNLSSLELGDSALYFCASSASGTSGRYHEQYFGPGTRLTVT.

CDR3 sequence: CASSEWQSYEQYF. The CDR3 DNA sequence: TGTGCCAGCAGTGAATGGCAGTCCTACGAGCAGTACTTC. The chain is built from TRBV6-1 and TRBJ2-7, with no clear D. This CDR3 comprises 13 residues. V was clipped by 2 bases and J by 1 base, with 6 bases between them. CDR1 and CDR2 from the germline V gene are MNHNS and SASEGT.

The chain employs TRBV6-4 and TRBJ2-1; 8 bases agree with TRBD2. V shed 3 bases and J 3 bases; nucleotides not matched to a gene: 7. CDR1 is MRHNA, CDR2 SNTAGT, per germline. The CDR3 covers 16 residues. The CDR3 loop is CASSEEKRENYNEQFF. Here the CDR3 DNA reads TGTGCCAGCAGTGAAGAAAAGCGGGAGAACTACAATGAGCAGTTCTTC.